This TCR beta chain originates from a study of T-cell reconstitution after alpha-beta-depleted transplantation in children. Study results and caveats: Some patients' high day-60 TCRbeta diversity was traced to surviving recipient T cells and thymic progenitors.

This clonotype was seen only a few times. The antigen remains unidentified. Unique molecular identifiers were used to barcode this TCRbeta library. TCRdb independently ran MiXCR on the PCR reads; one entry per CDR3 protein. The data contain about a million distinct CDR3 sequences, 25% to 30% of them singletons. V was trimmed by 6 bases and J by 2 bases, leaving 21 bases between them. The CDR3 extends over 17 amino acids. Germline CDR1 is MGHDK and CDR2 is SYGVNS. The sequence was collected from a boy younger than two who had a stem cell transplant for SCID, so the T cells may come from the graft donor. The specimen comprised PBMCs, mostly from graft donor cells, sampled 360 days after TCRalphabeta/CD19-depleted stem cell transplant. The J gene is TRBJ2-3, the V gene TRBV25-1; D may be TRBD1 or TRBD2 (6 bases each). For the CDR3, the DNA is TGTGCCAGCAGAAGCCTCACCCGGGGGCGGGACACAGATACGCAGTATTTT. Translated: CASRSLTRGRDTDTQYF.